This TCR beta chain was captured by sequencing in a study of T-cell memory formation after mild COVID-19. The germline V gene encodes CDR1 SGHTA and CDR2 FQGTGA. The CDR3 length is 13 residues. Trimming removed 4 bases from V and 7 bases from J, with 13 bases in between. TCRdb ran MiXCR on the 5' RACE reads and lists one entry per CDR3 protein. The sample shows about 390,000 distinct CDR3 sequences, about 17% of them seen only once. Material: PBMCs or a T cell subset sorted from them (not recorded which). The chain links TRBV7-3 to TRBJ1-1, with D maybe TRBD1 (5 bases). The receptor was derived from a man younger than 35 who had mild COVID-19 (a few samples of this study predate the infection). Cell type and time point are not known. CDR3 residues: CASSSRMGGEAFF. CDR3 bases: TGTGCCAGCAGCTCCCGGATGGGGGGTGAAGCTTTCTTT.